A selection of T cell receptor beta chains follows, all from one sample in a study of shared clonotypes between healthy human individuals. The repertoire was sequenced with immunoSEQ multiplex PCR; TCRdb's copy has only in-frame clones and lacks some. The table lists about 590,000 clones, around 95% of them singletons. Material for sequencing was naive CD8+ T cells sorted from blood. These receptors originate from a woman under 40 in good health. Both conserved end residues are part of each CDR3. The D gene is left open where the match is weak. Size is omitted from some rows. Given values are once, few, many or a class for expanded clones.

cdr3_nt: TGTGCCAGTAGTCCCCGAGGAGCGGCATTGCTATCCTACAATGAGCAGTTCTTC
cdr3_aa: CASSPRGAALLSYNEQFF
v_call: TRBV19
clone_size: NA
j_call: TRBJ2-1
d_call: NA

cdr3_nt: TGTGCCAGCAGTTCTGGGCTAGAGAGAAACTATGGCTACACCTTC
cdr3_aa: CASSSGLERNYGYTF
v_call: TRBV7-9
clone_size: NA
j_call: TRBJ1-2
d_call: NA

cdr3_nt: TGTGCCAGCAGTTTCGCCGGCGGGAGTTCCCCCTTCACAGATACGCAGTATTTT
cdr3_aa: CASSFAGGSSPFTDTQYF
v_call: TRBV28
clone_size: NA
j_call: TRBJ2-3
d_call: TRBD2

cdr3_nt: TGTGCCAGCGGACCCAGGGCCTACGAGCAGTACTTC
cdr3_aa: CASGPRAYEQYF
v_call: TRBV6-6
clone_size: once
j_call: TRBJ2-7
d_call: NA

cdr3_nt: TGCGCCAGCAGTGAGCCCTATGTTTGGGGGAACACTGAAGCTTTCTTT
cdr3_aa: CASSEPYVWGNTEAFF
v_call: TRBV10-2
clone_size: once
j_call: TRBJ1-1
d_call: NA

cdr3_nt: TGTGCCAGAACTCTACATGGGGTCGAAAAACTGTTTTTT
cdr3_aa: CARTLHGVEKLFF
v_call: TRBV28
clone_size: NA
j_call: TRBJ1-4
d_call: NA

cdr3_nt: TGTGCCAGCAGCGCCCTGGAGCTGAGCGGGAGATTCTACAATGAGCAGTTCTTC
cdr3_aa: CASSALELSGRFYNEQFF
v_call: TRBV5-8
clone_size: NA
j_call: TRBJ2-1
d_call: TRBD2

cdr3_nt: TGTGCCAGCAGTGAAAATGACAGGGACACCGGGGAGCTGTTTTTT
cdr3_aa: CASSENDRDTGELFF
v_call: TRBV6-1
clone_size: NA
j_call: TRBJ2-2
d_call: TRBD1

cdr3_nt: TGTGCCAGTAGTATATCTGGGACAGCTACCTACGAGCAGTACTTC
cdr3_aa: CASSISGTATYEQYF
v_call: TRBV19
clone_size: NA
j_call: TRBJ2-7
d_call: TRBD1

cdr3_nt: TGCGCCAGCAGTGAGTCTCTAGCGGGGGGAGAGACCCAGTACTTC
cdr3_aa: CASSESLAGGETQYF
v_call: TRBV10-1
clone_size: once
j_call: TRBJ2-5
d_call: TRBD2